This T cell receptor (beta chain) was profiled in a study of blood T cell repertoires in COVID-19. Across the study: There were acute and convalescent COVID-19 samples, and they came from the United States, Italy and Spain.

Participants were placed into cohorts based on the clinical history they reported. A COVID-19 case was met by exposed participants within 2 weeks before study entry. This table comes from immunoSEQ multiplex PCR, and its TCRdb copy is limited to in-frame clones, with some not included. This table holds 140,000 or so clones, approximately 80% found once. The ends lost 0 bases at V and 6 bases at J; junction bases unmatched: 11. CDR3 length: 18 amino acids. From germline, CDR1 is MNHNS and CDR2 SASEGT. The chain carries TRBV6-1 and TRBJ1-2; 12 nucleotides line up with TRBD1. This TCR came from a young woman who had been exposed to COVID-19. Sequences were obtained from PBMCs or T cells enriched from blood (not recorded which). The DNA for the CDR3 is TGTGCCAGCAGTGAAGCGCCGGAACCGGGACAGGGGGCTGATGGCTACACCTTC. Translation gives CASSEAPEPGQGADGYTF.